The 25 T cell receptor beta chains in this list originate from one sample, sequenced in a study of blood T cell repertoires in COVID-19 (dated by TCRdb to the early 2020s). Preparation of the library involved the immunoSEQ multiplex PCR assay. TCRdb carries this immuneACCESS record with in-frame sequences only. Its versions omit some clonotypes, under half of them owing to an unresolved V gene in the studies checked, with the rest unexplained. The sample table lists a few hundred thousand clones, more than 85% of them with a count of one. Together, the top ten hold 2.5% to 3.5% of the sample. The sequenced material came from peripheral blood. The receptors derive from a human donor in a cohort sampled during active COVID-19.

The CDR3 spells CASSPSGRTGELFF. The CDR3, as DNA: TGTGCCAGCTCTCCTAGCGGGAGAACCGGGGAGCTGTTTTTT. The rearrangement joins TRBV18 to TRBJ2-2; 10 nucleotides match TRBD2. Germline CDR1 reads KGHSH; CDR2 reads LQKENI. Germline trimming cut 6 bases from V and 5 bases from J; bases unmatched to any gene: 3. CDR3 size: 14 residues.

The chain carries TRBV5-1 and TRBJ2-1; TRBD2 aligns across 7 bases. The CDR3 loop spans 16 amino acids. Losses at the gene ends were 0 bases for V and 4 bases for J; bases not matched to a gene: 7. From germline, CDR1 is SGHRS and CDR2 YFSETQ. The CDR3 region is CASSLGSGLGYNEQFF. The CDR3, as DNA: TGCGCCAGCAGCTTGGGATCCGGACTAGGTTACAATGAGCAGTTCTTC.

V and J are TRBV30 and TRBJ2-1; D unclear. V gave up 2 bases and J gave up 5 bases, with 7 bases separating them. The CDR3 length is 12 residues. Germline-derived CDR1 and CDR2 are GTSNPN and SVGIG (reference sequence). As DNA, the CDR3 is TGTGCCTGGAGTACCGGTCACAATGAGCAGTTCTTC. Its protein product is CAWSTGHNEQFF.

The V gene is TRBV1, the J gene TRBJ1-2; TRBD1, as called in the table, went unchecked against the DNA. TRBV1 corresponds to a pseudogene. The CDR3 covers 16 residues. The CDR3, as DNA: TGCACCAGCAGCCAAGATTGGGCCCCTGTTCTCTATGGCTACACCTTC. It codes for CTSSQDWAPVLYGYTF.

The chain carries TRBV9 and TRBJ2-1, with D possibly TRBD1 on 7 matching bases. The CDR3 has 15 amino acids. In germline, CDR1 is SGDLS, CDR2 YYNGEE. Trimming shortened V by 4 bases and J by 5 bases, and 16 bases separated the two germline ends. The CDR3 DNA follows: TGTGCCAGCAGCTTCGCGGGGACAGCAGACAATGAGCAGTTCTTC. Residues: CASSFAGTADNEQFF.

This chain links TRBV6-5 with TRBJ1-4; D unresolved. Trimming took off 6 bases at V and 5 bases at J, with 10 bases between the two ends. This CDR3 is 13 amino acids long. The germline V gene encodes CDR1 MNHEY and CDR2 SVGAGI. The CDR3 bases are TGTGCCAGCAGGCCCACCGGGAATGAAAAACTGTTTTTT. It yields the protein CASRPTGNEKLFF.

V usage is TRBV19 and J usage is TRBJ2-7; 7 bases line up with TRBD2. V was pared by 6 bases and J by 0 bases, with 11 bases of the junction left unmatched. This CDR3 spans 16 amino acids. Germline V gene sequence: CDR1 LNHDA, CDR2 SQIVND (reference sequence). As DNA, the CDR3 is TGTGCCAGTAGCGGGGGGACTCCAAGGGGCTCCTACGAGCAGTACTTC. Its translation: CASSGGTPRGSYEQYF.

The CDR3 loop is CASSFRTGDEIYEQYF. The DNA of the CDR3 is TGTGCCAGCAGCTTCCGGACAGGGGACGAAATATACGAGCAGTACTTC. The gene calls are TRBV7-2 and TRBJ2-7, with 9 bases fitting TRBD1. Unmatched junction bases numbered 10, after V lost 3 bases and J lost 4 bases. This CDR3 has 16 residues. Germline CDR1 SGHTA, CDR2 FQGNSA. Full variable domain (outside the CDR3, taken from reference TRBV7-2 and TRBJ2-7): GAGVSQSPSNKVTEKGKDVELRCDPISGHTALYWYRQSLGQGLEFLIYFQGNSAPDKSGLPSDRFSAERTGGSVSTLTIQRTQQEDSAVYLCASSFRTGDEIYEQYFGPGTRLTVT.

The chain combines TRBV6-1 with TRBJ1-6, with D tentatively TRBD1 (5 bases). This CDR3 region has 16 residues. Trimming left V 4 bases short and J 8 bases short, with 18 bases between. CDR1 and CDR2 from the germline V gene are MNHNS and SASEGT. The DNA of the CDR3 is TGTGCCAGCAGTGGGCGCCTTAAGACAGAATATTCACCCCTCCACTTT. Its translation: CASSGRLKTEYSPLHF.

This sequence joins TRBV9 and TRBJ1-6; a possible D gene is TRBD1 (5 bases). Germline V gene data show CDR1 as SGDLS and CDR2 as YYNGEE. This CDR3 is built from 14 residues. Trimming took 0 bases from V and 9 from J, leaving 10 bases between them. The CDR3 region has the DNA TGTGCCAGCAGCGTAGGAGGGAGGGGTTCACCCCTCCACTTT. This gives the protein CASSVGGRGSPLHF.

The CDR3 DNA follows: TGTGCCAGCACTCAAATGGGGCCGGCTAGCTCCTATAATTCACCCCTCCACTTT. It is translated as CASTQMGPASSYNSPLHF. This rearrangement joins TRBV2 to TRBJ1-6, with D perhaps matching TRBD1 (5 bases). This CDR3 spans 18 amino acids. Per germline, CDR1 SNHLY and CDR2 FYNNEI. Deletions cut 7 bases from V and 0 bases from J, with 19 bases between.

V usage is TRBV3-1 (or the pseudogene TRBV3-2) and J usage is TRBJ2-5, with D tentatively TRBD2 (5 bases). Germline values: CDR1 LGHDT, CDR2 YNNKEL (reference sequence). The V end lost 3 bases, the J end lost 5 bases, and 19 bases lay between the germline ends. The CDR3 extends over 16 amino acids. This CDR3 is CASSHTGPDRGETQYF. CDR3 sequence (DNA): TGTGCCAGCAGCCACACTGGCCCCGACCGAGGGGAGACCCAGTACTTC.

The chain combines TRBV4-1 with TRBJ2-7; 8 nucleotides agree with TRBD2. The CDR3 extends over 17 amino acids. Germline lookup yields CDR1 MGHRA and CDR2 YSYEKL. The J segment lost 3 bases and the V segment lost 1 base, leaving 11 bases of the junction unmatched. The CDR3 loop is CASSQAGEREGVYEQYF. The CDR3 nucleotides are TGCGCCAGCAGCCAAGCTGGTGAACGGGAGGGGGTCTACGAGCAGTACTTC.

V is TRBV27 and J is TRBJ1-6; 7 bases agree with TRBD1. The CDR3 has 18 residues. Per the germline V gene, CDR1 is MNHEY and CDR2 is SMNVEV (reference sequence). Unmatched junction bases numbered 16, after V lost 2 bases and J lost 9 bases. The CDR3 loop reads CASSLSQGVKSLLSPLHF. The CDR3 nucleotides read TGTGCCAGCAGTTTAAGCCAGGGGGTAAAGTCATTACTTTCACCCCTCCACTTT.

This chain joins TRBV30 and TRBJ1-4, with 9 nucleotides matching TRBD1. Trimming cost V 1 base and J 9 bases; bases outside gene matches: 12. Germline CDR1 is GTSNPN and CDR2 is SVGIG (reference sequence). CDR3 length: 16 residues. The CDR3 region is CAWSEPFGTGWKKLFF. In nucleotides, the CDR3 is TGTGCCTGGAGTGAGCCCTTTGGGACAGGGTGGAAAAAACTGTTTTTT.

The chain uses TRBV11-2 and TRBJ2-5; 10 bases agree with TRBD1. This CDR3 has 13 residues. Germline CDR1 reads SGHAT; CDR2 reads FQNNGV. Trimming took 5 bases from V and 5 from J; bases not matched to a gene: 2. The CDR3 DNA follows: TGTGCCAGCAGCCGGACAGGGGGGGAGACCCAGTACTTC. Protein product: CASSRTGGETQYF.

The DNA for the CDR3 is TGTGCCAGCAGCCCGCGGGACAGGCGCAATCAGCCCCAGCATTTT. Protein: CASSPRDRRNQPQHF. This rearrangement joins TRBV3-1 (or the pseudogene TRBV3-2) to TRBJ1-5, with 8 bases aligning to TRBD1. Germline V gene sequence: CDR1 LGHDT, CDR2 YNNKEL (reference sequence). The length of the CDR3 is 15 residues. V was clipped by 4 bases and J by 2 bases; unmatched bases: 4.

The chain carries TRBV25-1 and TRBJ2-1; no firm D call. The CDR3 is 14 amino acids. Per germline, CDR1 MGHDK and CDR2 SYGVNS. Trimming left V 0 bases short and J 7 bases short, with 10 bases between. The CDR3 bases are TGTGCCAGCAGTGAATATGGTTTCGGGAATGAGCAGTTCTTC. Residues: CASSEYGFGNEQFF.

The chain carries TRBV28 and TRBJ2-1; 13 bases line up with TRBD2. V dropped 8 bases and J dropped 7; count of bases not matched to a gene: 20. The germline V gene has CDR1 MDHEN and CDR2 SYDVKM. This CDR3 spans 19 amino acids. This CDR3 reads CASSLAGQDGTSGMNEQFF. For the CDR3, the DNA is TGTGCCAGCTCTCTGGCTGGCCAAGACGGGACTAGCGGGATGAATGAGCAGTTCTTC. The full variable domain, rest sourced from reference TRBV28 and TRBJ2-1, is DVKVTQSSRYLVKRTGEKVFLECVQDMDHENMFWYRQDPGLGLRLIYFSYDVKMKEKGDIPEGYSVSREKKERFSLILESASTNQTSMYLCASSLAGQDGTSGMNEQFFGPGTRLTVL.

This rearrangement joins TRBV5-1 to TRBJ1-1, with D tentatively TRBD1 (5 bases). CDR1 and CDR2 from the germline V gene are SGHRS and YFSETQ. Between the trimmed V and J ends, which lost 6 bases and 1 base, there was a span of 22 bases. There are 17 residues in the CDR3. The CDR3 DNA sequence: TGCGCCAGCAATAAACACGGGGGGTCGACGGGGAACACTGAAGCTTTCTTT. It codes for CASNKHGGSTGNTEAFF.

DNA for the CDR3: TGTGCCAGCAGCTTATTAGCGACACTATACAATGAGCAGTTCTTC. Its protein product is CASSLLATLYNEQFF. This chain links TRBV7-6 with TRBJ2-1; possibly TRBD2 for D (5 bases). The CDR3 is 15 residues long. The germline V gene has CDR1 SGHVS and CDR2 FNYEAQ. Trimming left V 2 bases short and J 4 bases short, with 12 bases between. The full variable domain, in which reference TRBV7-6 and TRBJ2-1 provide the parts outside the CDR3, is GAGVSQSPRYKVTKRGQDVALRCDPISGHVSLYWYRQALGQGPEFLTYFNYEAQQDKSGLPNDRFSAERPEGSISTLTIQRTEQRDSAMYRCASSLLATLYNEQFFGPGTRLTVL.

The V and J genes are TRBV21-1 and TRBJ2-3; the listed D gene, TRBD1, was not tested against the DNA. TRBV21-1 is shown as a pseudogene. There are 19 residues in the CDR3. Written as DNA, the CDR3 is TGTGCCAGCAGCAAGTTTCGACAGGCCGCCTTACTACACACAGATACGCAGTATTTT. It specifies CASSKFRQAALLHTDTQYF.

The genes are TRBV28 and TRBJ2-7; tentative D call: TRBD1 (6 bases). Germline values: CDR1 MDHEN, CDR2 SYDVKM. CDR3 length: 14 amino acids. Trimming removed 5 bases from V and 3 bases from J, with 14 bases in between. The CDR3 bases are TGTGCCAGCAGTCCAACAGGGTACGGCTACGAGCAGTACTTC. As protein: CASSPTGYGYEQYF.

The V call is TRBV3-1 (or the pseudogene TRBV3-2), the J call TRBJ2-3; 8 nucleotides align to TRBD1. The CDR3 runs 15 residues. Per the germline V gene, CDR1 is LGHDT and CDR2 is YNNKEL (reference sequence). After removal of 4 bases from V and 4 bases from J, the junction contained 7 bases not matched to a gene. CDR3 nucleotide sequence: TGTGCCAGCAGCCCCGGGACAGGAGGATCAGATACGCAGTATTTT. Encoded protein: CASSPGTGGSDTQYF.

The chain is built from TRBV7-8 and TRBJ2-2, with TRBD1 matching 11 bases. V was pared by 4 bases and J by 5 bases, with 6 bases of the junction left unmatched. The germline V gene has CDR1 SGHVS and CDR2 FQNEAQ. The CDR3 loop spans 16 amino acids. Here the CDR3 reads CASSSRTGGLTGELFF. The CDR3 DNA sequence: TGTGCCAGCAGCTCCCGGACAGGGGGCCTTACCGGGGAGCTGTTTTTT.